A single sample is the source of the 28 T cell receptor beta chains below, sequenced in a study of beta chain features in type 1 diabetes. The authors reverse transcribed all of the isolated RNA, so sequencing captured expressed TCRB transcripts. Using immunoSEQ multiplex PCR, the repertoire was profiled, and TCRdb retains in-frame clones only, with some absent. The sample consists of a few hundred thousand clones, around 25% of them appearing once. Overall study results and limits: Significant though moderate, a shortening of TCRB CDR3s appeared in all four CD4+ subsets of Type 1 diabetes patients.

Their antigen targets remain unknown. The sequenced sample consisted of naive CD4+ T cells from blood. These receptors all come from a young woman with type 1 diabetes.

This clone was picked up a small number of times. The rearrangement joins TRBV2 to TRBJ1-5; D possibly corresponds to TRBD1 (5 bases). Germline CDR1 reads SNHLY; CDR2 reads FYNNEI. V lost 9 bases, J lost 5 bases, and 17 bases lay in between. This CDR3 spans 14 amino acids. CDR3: CASCGALGHQPQHF. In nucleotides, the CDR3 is TGTGCCAGTTGTGGGGCCCTAGGGCATCAGCCCCAGCATTTT.

The chain's CDR3 is CASSLGAENTEAFF. The CDR3, as DNA: TGTGCCAGCAGTTTAGGGGCAGAGAACACTGAAGCTTTCTTT. The gene calls are TRBV27 and TRBJ1-1; possible D gene TRBD1, 5 bases. V dropped 2 bases and J dropped 1 base, with 8 bases sitting between them. The CDR3 length is 14 residues. CDR1 is MNHEY, CDR2 SMNVEV, per germline (reference sequence).

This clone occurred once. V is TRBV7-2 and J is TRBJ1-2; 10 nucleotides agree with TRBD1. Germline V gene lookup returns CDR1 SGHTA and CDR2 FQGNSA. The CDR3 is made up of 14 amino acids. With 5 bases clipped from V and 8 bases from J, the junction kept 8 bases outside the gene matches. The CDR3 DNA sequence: TGTGCCAGCAGCACTTCCGGGACAGGGGACGGCTACACCTTC. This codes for CASSTSGTGDGYTF.

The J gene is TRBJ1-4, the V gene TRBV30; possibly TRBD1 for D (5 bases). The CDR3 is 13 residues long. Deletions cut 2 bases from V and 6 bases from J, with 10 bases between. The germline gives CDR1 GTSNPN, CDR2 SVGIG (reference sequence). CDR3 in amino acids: CAWSSDSYEKLFF. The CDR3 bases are TGTGCCTGGAGTTCCGACAGTTATGAAAAACTGTTTTTT.

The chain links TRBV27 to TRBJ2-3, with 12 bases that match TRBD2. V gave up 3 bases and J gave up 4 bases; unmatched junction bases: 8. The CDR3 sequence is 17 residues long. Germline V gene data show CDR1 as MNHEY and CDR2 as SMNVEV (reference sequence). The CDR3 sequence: CASSLNLAGGVADTQYF. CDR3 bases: TGTGCCAGCAGTTTGAATCTAGCGGGAGGGGTGGCAGATACGCAGTATTTT.

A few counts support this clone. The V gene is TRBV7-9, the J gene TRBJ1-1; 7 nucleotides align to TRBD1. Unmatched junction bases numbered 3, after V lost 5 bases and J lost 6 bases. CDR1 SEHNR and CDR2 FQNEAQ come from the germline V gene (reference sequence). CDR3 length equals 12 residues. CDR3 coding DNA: TGTGCCAGCAGCCGAACAGGGGCTGAAGCTTTCTTT. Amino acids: CASSRTGAEAFF.

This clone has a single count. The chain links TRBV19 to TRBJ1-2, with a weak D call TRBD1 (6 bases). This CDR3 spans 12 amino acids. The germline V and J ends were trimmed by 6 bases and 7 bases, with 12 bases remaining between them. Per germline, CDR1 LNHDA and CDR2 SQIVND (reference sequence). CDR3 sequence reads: CASSIQGTGYTF. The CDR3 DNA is TGTGCCAGTAGCATACAGGGAACTGGCTACACCTTC.

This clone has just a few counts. In DNA form, the CDR3 reads TGTGCCAGCAGCTCCAGGACCGAGGGCGAGCAGTACTTC. Protein: CASSSRTEGEQYF. The rearrangement links TRBV9 to TRBJ2-7, with a weak D call TRBD2 (5 bases). The CDR3 runs 13 residues. Germline CDR1 and CDR2: SGDLS and YYNGEE. The ends were cut back, 4 bases at V and 6 bases at J, with 14 bases in the middle.

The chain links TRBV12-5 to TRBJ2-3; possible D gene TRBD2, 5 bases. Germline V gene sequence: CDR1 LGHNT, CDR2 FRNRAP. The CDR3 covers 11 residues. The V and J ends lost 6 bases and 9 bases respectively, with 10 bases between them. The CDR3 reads CASGRTGTQYF. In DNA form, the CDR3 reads TGTGCTAGTGGGCGCACGGGGACGCAGTATTTT.

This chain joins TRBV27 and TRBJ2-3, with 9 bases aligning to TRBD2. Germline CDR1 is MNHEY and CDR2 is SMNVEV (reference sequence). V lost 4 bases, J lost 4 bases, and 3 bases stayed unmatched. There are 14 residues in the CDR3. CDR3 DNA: TGTGCCAGCAGTTCAATAGCGGGAGCAGATACGCAGTATTTT. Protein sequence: CASSSIAGADTQYF.

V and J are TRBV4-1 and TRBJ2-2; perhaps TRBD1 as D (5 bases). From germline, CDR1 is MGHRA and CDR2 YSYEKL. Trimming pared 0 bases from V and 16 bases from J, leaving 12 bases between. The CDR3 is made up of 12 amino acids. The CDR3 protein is CASSQDGARKFF. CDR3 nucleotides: TGCGCCAGCAGCCAAGATGGGGCGAGGAAGTTTTTT.

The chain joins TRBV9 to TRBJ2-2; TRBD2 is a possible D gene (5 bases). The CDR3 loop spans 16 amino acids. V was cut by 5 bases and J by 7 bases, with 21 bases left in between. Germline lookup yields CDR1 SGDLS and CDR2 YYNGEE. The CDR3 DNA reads TGTGCCAGCAGGGCTGGGGAGCGGTCCCCCCTCGGGGAGCTGTTTTTT. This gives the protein CASRAGERSPLGELFF.

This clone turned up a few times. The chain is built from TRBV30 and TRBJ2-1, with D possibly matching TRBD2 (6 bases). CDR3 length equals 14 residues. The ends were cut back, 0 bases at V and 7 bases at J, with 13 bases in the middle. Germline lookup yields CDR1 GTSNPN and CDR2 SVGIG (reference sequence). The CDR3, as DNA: TGTGCCTGGAGTGTAGAGCGGGCGGTGAATGAGCAGTTCTTC. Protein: CAWSVERAVNEQFF.

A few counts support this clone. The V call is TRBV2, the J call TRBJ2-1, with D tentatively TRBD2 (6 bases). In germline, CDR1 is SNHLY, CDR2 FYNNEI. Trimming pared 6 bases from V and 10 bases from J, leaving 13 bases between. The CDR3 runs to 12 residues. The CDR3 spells CASREGLGEQFF. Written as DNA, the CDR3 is TGTGCCAGCAGAGAGGGACTTGGAGAGCAGTTCTTC.

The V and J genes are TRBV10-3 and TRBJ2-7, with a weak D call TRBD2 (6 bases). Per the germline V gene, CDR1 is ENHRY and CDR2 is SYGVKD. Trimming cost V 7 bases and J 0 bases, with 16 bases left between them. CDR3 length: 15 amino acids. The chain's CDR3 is CAITSRLASSYEQYF. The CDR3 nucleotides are TGTGCCATCACCTCCAGGCTAGCGAGCTCCTACGAGCAGTACTTC.

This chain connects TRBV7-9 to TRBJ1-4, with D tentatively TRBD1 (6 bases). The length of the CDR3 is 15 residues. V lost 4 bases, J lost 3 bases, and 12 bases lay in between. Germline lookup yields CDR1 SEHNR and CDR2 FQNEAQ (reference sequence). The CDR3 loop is CASSSDQGPNEKLFF. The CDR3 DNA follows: TGTGCCAGCAGCTCGGACCAGGGGCCTAATGAAAAACTGTTTTTT.

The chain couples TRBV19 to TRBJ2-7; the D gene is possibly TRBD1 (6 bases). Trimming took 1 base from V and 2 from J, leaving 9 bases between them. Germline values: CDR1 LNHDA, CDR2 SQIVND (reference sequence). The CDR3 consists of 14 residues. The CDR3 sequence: CASSIGTEAYEQYF. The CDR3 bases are TGTGCCAGTAGTATAGGGACAGAAGCCTACGAGCAGTACTTC.

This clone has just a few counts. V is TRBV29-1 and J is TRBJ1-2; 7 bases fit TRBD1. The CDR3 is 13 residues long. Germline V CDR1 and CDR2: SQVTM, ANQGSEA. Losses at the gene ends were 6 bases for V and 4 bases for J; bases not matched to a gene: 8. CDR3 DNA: TGCAGCGTCGCGGGACAGTTATCCTATGGCTACACCTTC. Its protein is CSVAGQLSYGYTF.

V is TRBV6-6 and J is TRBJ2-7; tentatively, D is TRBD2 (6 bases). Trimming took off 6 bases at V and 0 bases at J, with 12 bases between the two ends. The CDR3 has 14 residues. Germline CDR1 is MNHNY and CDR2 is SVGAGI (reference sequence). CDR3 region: CASRLAFDSYEQYF. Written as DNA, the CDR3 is TGTGCCAGCAGACTAGCTTTCGACTCCTACGAGCAGTACTTC.

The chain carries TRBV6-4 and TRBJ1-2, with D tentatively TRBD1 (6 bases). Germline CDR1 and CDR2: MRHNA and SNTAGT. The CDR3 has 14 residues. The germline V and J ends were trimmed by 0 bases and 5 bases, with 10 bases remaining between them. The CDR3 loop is CASSDSGQWYGYTF. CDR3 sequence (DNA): TGTGCCAGCAGTGACTCCGGACAGTGGTATGGCTACACCTTC.

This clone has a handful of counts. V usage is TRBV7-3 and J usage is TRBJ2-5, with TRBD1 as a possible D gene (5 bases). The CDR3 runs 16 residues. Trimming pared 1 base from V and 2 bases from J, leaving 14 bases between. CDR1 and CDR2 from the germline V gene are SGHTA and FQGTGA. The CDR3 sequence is CASSLRPGRGQETQYF. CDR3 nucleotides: TGTGCCAGCAGCTTAAGACCTGGTAGGGGTCAAGAGACCCAGTACTTC.

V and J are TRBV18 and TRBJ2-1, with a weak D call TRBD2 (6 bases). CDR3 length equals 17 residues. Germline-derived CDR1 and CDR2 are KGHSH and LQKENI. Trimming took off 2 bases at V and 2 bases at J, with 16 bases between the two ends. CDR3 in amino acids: CASSPALITGAYNEQFF. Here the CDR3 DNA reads TGTGCCAGCTCACCAGCTCTTATTACGGGGGCCTACAATGAGCAGTTCTTC.

This CDR3 is CAFSELDNEQFF. DNA of the CDR3: TGTGCCTTCTCCGAGCTGGACAATGAGCAGTTCTTC. J is TRBJ2-1 and V is TRBV30; D is uncertain. From germline, CDR1 is GTSNPN and CDR2 SVGIG (reference sequence). This CDR3 has 12 amino acids. The V end lost 7 bases, the J end lost 5 bases, and 12 bases lay between the germline ends.

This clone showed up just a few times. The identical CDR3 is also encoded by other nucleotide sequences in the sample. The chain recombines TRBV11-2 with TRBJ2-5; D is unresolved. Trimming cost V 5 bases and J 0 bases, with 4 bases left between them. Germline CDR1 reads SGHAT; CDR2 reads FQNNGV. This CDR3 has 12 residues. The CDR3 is CASSPNQETQYF. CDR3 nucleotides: TGTGCCAGCAGCCCCAACCAAGAGACCCAGTACTTC.

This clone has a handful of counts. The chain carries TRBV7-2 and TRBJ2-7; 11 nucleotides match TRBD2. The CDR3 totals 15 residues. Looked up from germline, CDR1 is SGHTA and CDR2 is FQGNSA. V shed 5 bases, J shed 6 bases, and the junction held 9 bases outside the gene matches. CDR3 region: CASSEQRTSGREQYF. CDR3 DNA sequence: TGTGCCAGCAGCGAACAAAGGACTAGCGGGCGCGAGCAGTACTTC.

The CDR3 DNA follows: TGCGCCAGCAGCTCGGGAGATACGCAGTATTTT. Protein product: CASSSGDTQYF. The V gene is TRBV5-1, the J gene TRBJ2-3, with D unclear. The length of the CDR3 is 11 residues. Germline CDR1 is SGHRS and CDR2 is YFSETQ. V lost 3 bases, J lost 5 bases, and 4 bases lay in between.

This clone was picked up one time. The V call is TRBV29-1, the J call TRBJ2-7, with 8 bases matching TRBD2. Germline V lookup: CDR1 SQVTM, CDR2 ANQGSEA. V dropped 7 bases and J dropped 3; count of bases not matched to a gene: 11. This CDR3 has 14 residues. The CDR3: CSAGGGLAGYEQYF. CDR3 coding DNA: TGCAGCGCCGGGGGGGGGCTAGCTGGCTACGAGCAGTACTTC.

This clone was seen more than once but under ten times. CDR3 bases: TGTGCCAGCAGTTTATTAGGACAGACAAGAAATGAGCAGTTCTTC. It yields the protein CASSLLGQTRNEQFF. This chain joins TRBV27 and TRBJ2-1; a possible D gene is TRBD1 (6 bases). This CDR3 comprises 15 residues. V lost 1 base, J lost 7 bases, and 14 bases lay in between. The germline V gene has CDR1 MNHEY and CDR2 SMNVEV (reference sequence).